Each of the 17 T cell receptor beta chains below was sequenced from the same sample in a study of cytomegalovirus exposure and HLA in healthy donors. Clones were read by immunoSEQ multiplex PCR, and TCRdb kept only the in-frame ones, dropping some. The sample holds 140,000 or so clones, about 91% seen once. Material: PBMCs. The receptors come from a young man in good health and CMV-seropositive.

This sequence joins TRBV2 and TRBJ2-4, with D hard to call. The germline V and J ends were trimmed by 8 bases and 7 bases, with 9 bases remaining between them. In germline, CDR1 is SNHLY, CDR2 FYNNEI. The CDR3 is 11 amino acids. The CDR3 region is CASLIMNIQYF. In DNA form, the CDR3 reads TGTGCCAGCCTAATTATGAACATTCAGTACTTC. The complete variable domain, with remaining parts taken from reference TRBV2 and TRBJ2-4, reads EPEVTQTPSHQVTQMGQEVILRCVPISNHLYFYWYRQILGQKVEFLVSFYNNEISEKSEIFDDQFSVERPDGSNFTLKIRSTKLEDSAMYFCASLIMNIQYFGAGTRLSVL.

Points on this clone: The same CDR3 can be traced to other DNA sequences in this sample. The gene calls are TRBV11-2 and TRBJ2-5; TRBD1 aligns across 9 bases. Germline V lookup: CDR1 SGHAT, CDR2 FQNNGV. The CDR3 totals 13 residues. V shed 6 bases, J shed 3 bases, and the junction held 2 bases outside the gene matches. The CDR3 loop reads CASRRTGEETQYF. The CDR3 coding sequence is TGTGCCAGCAGACGGACAGGGGAAGAGACCCAGTACTTC.

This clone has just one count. In DNA form, the CDR3 reads TGTGCCAGTAGTATGGGTGGGGCCGGCCTCACTGGGGATACGCAGTATTTT. Translation gives CASSMGGAGLTGDTQYF. The chain links TRBV19 to TRBJ2-3, with D possibly TRBD1 on 5 matching bases. V was shortened by 3 bases and J by 6 bases, with 22 bases between the two germline ends. The CDR3 has 17 amino acids. Looked up from germline, CDR1 is LNHDA and CDR2 is SQIVND (reference sequence).

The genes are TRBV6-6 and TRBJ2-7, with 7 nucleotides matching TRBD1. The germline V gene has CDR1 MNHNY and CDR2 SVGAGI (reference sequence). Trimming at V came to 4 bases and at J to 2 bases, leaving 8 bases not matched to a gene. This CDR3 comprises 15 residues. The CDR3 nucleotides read TGTGCCAGCAGTTCCCAGGGGGTGACTACCTACGAGCAGTACTTC. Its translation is CASSSQGVTTYEQYF.

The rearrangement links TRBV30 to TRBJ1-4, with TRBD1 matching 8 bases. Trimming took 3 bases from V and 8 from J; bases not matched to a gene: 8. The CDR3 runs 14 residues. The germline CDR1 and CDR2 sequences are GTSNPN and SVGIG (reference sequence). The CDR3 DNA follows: TGTGCCTGGAGCTTTGACAGGGGAAGAGAAAAACTGTTTTTT. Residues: CAWSFDRGREKLFF. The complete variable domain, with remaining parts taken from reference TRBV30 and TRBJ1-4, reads SQTIHQWPATLVQPVGSPLSLECTVEGTSNPNLYWYRQAAGRGLQLLFYSVGIGQISSEVPQNLSASRPQDRQFILSSKKLLLSDSGFYLCAWSFDRGREKLFFGSGTQLSVL.

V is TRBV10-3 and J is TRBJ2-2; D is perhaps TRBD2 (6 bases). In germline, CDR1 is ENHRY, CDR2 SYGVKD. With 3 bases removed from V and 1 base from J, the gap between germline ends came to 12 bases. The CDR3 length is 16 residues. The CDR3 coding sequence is TGTGCCATCAGTGACCCGGGGGTAGGGAACACCGGGGAGCTGTTTTTT. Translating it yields CAISDPGVGNTGELFF.

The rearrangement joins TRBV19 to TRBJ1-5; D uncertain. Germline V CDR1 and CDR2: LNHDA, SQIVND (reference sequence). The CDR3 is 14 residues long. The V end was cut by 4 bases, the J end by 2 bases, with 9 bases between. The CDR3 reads CASSNRDRNQPQHF. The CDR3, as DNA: TGTGCCAGTAGTAATCGCGATCGCAATCAGCCCCAGCATTTT.

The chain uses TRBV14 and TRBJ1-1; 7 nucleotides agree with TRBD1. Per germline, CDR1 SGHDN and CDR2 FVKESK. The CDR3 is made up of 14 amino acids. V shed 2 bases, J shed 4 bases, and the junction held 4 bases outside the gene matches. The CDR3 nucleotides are TGTGCCAGCAGCCAATACACAGGGGTCACTGAAGCTTTCTTT. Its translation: CASSQYTGVTEAFF.

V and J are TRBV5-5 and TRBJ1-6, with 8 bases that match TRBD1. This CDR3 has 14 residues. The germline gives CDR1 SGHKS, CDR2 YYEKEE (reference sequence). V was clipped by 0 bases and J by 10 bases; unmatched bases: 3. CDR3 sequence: CASSLGQGKSPLHF. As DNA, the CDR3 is TGTGCCAGCAGCTTGGGACAGGGGAAATCACCCCTCCACTTT.

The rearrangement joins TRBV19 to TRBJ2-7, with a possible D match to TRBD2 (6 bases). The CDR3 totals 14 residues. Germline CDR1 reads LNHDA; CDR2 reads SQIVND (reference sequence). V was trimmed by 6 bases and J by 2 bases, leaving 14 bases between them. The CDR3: CASSPAGGPYEQYF. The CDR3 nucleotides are TGTGCCAGTAGCCCAGCCGGGGGTCCCTACGAGCAGTACTTC.

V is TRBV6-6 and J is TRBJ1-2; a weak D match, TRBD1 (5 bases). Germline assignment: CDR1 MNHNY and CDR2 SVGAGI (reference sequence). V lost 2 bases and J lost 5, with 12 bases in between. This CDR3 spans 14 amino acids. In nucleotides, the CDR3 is TGTGCCAGCAGTTACACTCAGGGATCTTATGGCTACACCTTC. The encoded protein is CASSYTQGSYGYTF.

CDR3 in DNA: TGTGCCATCAGTGAGTTTCCACCACAGGGAGATGGCCAGCCCCAGCATTTT. Translation gives CAISEFPPQGDGQPQHF. This chain uses TRBV10-3 with TRBJ1-5; TRBD1 is a possible D gene (6 bases). V was pared by 1 base and J by 7 bases, with 20 bases between. The CDR3 runs 17 residues. Looked up from germline, CDR1 is ENHRY and CDR2 is SYGVKD.

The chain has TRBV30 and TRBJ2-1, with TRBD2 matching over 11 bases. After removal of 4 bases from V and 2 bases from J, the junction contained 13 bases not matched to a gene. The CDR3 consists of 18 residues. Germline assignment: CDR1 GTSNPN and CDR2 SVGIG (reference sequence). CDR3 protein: CAWTSQGSGRAAYNEQFF. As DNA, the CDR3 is TGTGCCTGGACCTCCCAGGGTAGCGGGAGGGCAGCCTACAATGAGCAGTTCTTC.

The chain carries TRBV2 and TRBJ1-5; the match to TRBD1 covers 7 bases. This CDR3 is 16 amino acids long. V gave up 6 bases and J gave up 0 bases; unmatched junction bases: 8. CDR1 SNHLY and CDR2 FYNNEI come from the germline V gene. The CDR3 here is CASRVRDSYSNQPQHF. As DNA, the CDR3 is TGTGCCAGCAGGGTCCGGGACAGTTATAGCAATCAGCCCCAGCATTTT.

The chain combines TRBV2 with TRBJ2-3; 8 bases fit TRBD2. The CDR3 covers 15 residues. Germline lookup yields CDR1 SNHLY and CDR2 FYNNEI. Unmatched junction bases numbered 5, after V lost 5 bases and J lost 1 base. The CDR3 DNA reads TGTGCCAGCAGTCGGGGGGGGGCCGGCACAGATACGCAGTATTTT. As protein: CASSRGGAGTDTQYF.

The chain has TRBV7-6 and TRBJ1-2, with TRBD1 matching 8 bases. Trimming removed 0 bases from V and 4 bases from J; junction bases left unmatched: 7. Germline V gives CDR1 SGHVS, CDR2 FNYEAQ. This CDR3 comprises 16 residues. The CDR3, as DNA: TGTGCCAGCAGCTTAGCAACAGGGGGAGAAAGCTATGGCTACACCTTC. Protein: CASSLATGGESYGYTF.

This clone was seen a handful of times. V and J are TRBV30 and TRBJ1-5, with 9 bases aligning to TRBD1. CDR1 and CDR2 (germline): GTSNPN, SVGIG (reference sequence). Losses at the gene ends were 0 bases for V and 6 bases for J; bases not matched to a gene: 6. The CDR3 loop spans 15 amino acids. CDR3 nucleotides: TGTGCCTGGAGTGTTAACAGGGGGCGACGTCAGCCCCAGCATTTT. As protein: CAWSVNRGRRQPQHF.